The 7 T cell receptor beta chains below were found in one sample sequenced in a study of T cells in women clearing cervical HPV infection. Generated by immunoSEQ multiplex PCR, the TCRdb table keeps only in-frame clones and is missing some. In total, the table holds 30,000 to 35,000 clones. Sequencing used blood buffy coat. All receptors derive from a woman aged 18-69 years with a cervical HPV16 infection that either progressed to CIN3+ or cleared (not recorded which).

To note about this clone: The CDR3 extends 3 residues past the end of the read, so its final part is completed from the germline J gene. V usage is TRBV5-5 and J usage is TRBJ2-7; D gene uncertain. This CDR3 contains 15 residues. Germline V gene sequence: CDR1 SGHKS, CDR2 YYEKEE (reference sequence). Trimming took 0 bases from V and 0 from J, leaving 10 bases between them. Incomplete CDR3 DNA: TGTGCCAGCAGCTTGGCAGAGGCAGACTCCTACGAG. Translation gives CASSLAEADSYE. In full, the CDR3 reads CASSLAEADSYEQYF.

A word on this clone: Sequencing ends 3 residues short of the CDR3 end; the germline J gene provides the rest. This chain joins TRBV7-2 and TRBJ1-1; 7 nucleotides agree with TRBD1. CDR1 and CDR2 (germline): SGHTA, FQGNSA. Unmatched junction bases numbered 1, after V lost 5 bases and J lost 1 base. This CDR3 region has 13 residues. Incomplete CDR3 DNA: TGTGCCAGCAGCCGGACAGGGAACACTGAA. It encodes CASSRTGNTE. From start to end, the CDR3 is CASSRTGNTEAFF.

This chain's CDR3 is CASSHWTSGRAWETQYF. The CDR3 DNA, read in part, is TGTGCCAGCAGCCATTGGACTAGCGGGAGGGCCTGGGAGACC. The genes are TRBV14 and TRBJ2-5; 15 nucleotides align to TRBD2. The sequenced fragment ends 3 residues before the CDR3 boundary, so the rest is inferred from the germline J gene. V was clipped by 3 bases and J by 5 bases; unmatched bases: 7. Germline V gives CDR1 SGHDN, CDR2 FVKESK. This CDR3 is 17 amino acids long.

Regarding this clone: The read gets to within 3 residues of the CDR3 end, and the germline J gene fills in the rest. This chain connects TRBV18 to TRBJ2-7, with 14 bases fitting TRBD2. J was trimmed by 6 bases and V by 2 bases; bases with no gene match: 3. There are 15 residues in the CDR3. CDR1 KGHSH and CDR2 LQKENI come from the germline V gene. The CDR3: CASSPGLAGGVEQYF. Partial CDR3 DNA: TGTGCCAGCTCACCAGGACTAGCGGGAGGTGTCGAG.

With regard to this clone: The DNA ends 3 residues before the CDR3 does, and the rest of the CDR3 is filled in from the germline J gene. The rearrangement joins TRBV20-1 to TRBJ1-4; D might be TRBD1 (5 bases). Germline loops: CDR1 DFQATT, CDR2 SNEGSKA (reference sequence). This CDR3 has 11 amino acids. V lost 6 bases and J lost 8, with 10 bases in between. The part of the CDR3 DNA that was read is TGCAGTGCCTACCGGGGGGAAAAA. It translates to CSAYRGEK. The full CDR3 reads CSAYRGEKLFF.

A remark on this clone: The read ends 3 residues shy of where the CDR3 ends; the end is completed using the germline J gene. The chain has TRBV30 and TRBJ2-2; 9 nucleotides align to TRBD1. The germline V gene has CDR1 GTSNPN and CDR2 SVGIG (reference sequence). This CDR3 spans 15 amino acids. CDR3 amino acids: CAWDRGFGGGSPLFF. The DNA read from the CDR3 is TGTGCCTGGGACAGGGGGTTTGGAGGGGGTTCACCG.

For this clone: Sequencing ends 3 residues short of the CDR3 end; the germline J gene provides the rest. V is TRBV28 and J is TRBJ1-3; unclear D gene. CDR3 length: 13 residues. The germline gives CDR1 MDHEN, CDR2 SYDVKM. V lost 3 bases and J lost 6, with 9 bases in between. The CDR3 here is CASSFSGLNTIYF. The covered CDR3 bases are TGTGCCAGCAGTTTTTCCGGGTTAAACACC.